This T cell receptor beta chain originates from a study of blood T cell repertoires in COVID-19. The data were produced by immunoSEQ multiplex PCR, yet TCRdb's version contains in-frame clones alone and is incomplete. Altogether over 100,000 clones are present, around 88% being singletons, with the ten largest covering less than 5.5%. Trimming at V came to 10 bases and at J to 5 bases, leaving 6 bases not matched to a gene. Germline lookup yields CDR1 MNHNY and CDR2 SVGAGI (reference sequence). The CDR3 sequence is 12 residues long. The sample comprised peripheral blood. This sequence originates from a man between 60 and 75 years old with COVID-19, enrolled during active disease. The gene calls are TRBV6-6 and TRBJ1-1, with TRBD1 identical over 8 bases. DNA for the CDR3: TGTGCCACCGGCAGGGGGCGAACTGAAGCTTTCTTT. Its translation: CATGRGRTEAFF.